This TCR beta chain stems from a study of neurological immune-mediated disorders. MiXCR was run by TCRdb on the 5' RACE reads, yielding one entry per CDR3 protein. Altogether 55,000 to 70,000 distinct CDR3 sequences are present, 2.5% to 4% being singletons, with the ten largest covering about 5%. The CDR3 contains 13 residues. The germline V gene has CDR1 SGHTA and CDR2 FQGNSA. V lost 4 bases to trimming and J lost 6 bases, with 11 bases between them. There are many counts of this clonotype. The chain has TRBV7-2 and TRBJ2-3; maybe TRBD2 (6 bases). The specimen was PBMCs. The sequence came from a woman aged 50 to 60 with multiple sclerosis. CDR3 coding DNA: TGTGCCAGCAGCTACGGGCTAGCGGATACGCAGTATTTT. This translates into CASSYGLADTQYF.